Shown below are 3 T cell receptor beta chains from a single sample sequenced in a study of T cells in localized non-small cell lung cancer (dated by TCRdb to 2020 to 2022). Libraries came from the immunoSEQ multiplex PCR assay. What TCRdb holds here is the immuneACCESS table cut down to in-frame rearrangements. Part of the clones is not present; checked against another copy, under half of the missing clones reflect an unresolved V gene, and the others are unexplained. This sample gives 53,000 or so clones in total; approximately 83% of them show up just once. Of the sample, about a sixth is held by the ten largest clones. Sequenced material: peripheral blood mononuclear cells, taken before any cancer treatment. The receptors here all came from a man between 35 and 75 years old with stage III lung adenocarcinoma.

This clone was observed once. The chain links TRBV2 to TRBJ2-5, with 14 nucleotides matching TRBD2. V was pared by 5 bases and J by 12 bases, with 11 bases of the junction left unmatched. This CDR3 contains 15 residues. Germline loops: CDR1 SNHLY, CDR2 FYNNEI. The CDR3 nucleotides read TGTGCCAGCAGTCCCCAGACTAGCGGGGGGGCCGTGGAGTACTTC. As protein: CASSPQTSGGAVEYF.

V and J are TRBV19 and TRBJ2-7, with a weak D call TRBD2 (6 bases). The CDR3 spans 14 residues. Germline CDR1 reads LNHDA; CDR2 reads SQIVND (reference sequence). V was pared by 4 bases and J by 1 base, with 11 bases between. The CDR3 loop is CASSRGDLSYEQYF. CDR3 DNA sequence: TGTGCCAGTAGTAGGGGGGATCTATCCTACGAGCAGTACTTC.

The rearrangement joins TRBV5-4 to TRBJ1-4; D is possibly TRBD1 (5 bases). CDR1 and CDR2 from the germline V gene are SGHNT and YYREEE (reference sequence). The V end lost 2 bases, the J end lost 8 bases, and 25 bases lay between the germline ends. The CDR3 is 18 amino acids. The DNA of the CDR3 is TGTGCCAGCAGCTTCCGTGGTGGCGGGGGACCCTATGGGGAAAAACTGTTTTTT. This encodes CASSFRGGGGPYGEKLFF.